The rows below give T cell receptor beta chains drawn from one sample of a study of blood T cell repertoires in COVID-19. Data came from immunoSEQ multiplex PCR; TCRdb stores just in-frame clones and leaves some out. This sample has about 220,000 clones; roughly 84% occur once, and the top ten carry about 10%. The sample was peripheral blood. The receptors were sampled from a man in his forties or fifties with active or convalescent COVID-19. The CDR3 runs from the conserved cysteine through the conserved F or W. The D gene is left open where the match is weak. Clone size, where shown, is once, few, many, or a class for clones that have expanded.

abundance: -
j_gene: TRBJ2-1
v_gene: TRBV27
d_gene: -
CDR3aa: CASSLRGPYNEQFF
CDR3nt: TGTGCCAGCAGTTTACGCGGGCCCTACAATGAGCAGTTCTTC

abundance: few
j_gene: TRBJ2-2
v_gene: TRBV19
d_gene: TRBD2
CDR3aa: CASTLREGRDTGELFF
CDR3nt: TGTGCCAGTACCCTCCGGGAGGGCAGGGACACCGGGGAGCTGTTTTTT

abundance: -
j_gene: TRBJ1-6
v_gene: TRBV7-9
d_gene: -
CDR3aa: CASGRTGNSPLHF
CDR3nt: TGTGCCAGCGGCCGGACGGGAAATTCACCCCTCCACTTT

abundance: -
j_gene: TRBJ2-1
v_gene: TRBV28
d_gene: TRBD1
CDR3aa: CASRPDRGKTYNEQFF
CDR3nt: TGTGCCAGCAGGCCTGACAGGGGCAAGACCTACAATGAGCAGTTCTTC

abundance: -
j_gene: TRBJ1-3
v_gene: TRBV28
d_gene: TRBD1
CDR3aa: CASSLSGQGVNTIYF
CDR3nt: TGTGCCAGCAGTTTAAGTGGACAGGGAGTAAACACCATATATTTT

abundance: -
j_gene: TRBJ1-3
v_gene: TRBV5-6
d_gene: -
CDR3aa: CASSARARSFGNTIYF
CDR3nt: TGTGCCAGCAGCGCCCGTGCCAGGTCGTTTGGAAACACCATATATTTT

abundance: -
j_gene: TRBJ1-2
v_gene: TRBV13
d_gene: -
CDR3aa: CASSGSGQVNYGYTF
CDR3nt: TGTGCCAGCAGCGGTAGTGGACAAGTTAACTATGGCTACACCTTC

abundance: -
j_gene: TRBJ1-6
v_gene: TRBV7-3
d_gene: -
CDR3aa: CASSLTHGDNSPLHF
CDR3nt: TGTGCCAGCAGCTTAACCCACGGGGATAATTCACCCCTCCACTTT

abundance: few
j_gene: TRBJ1-1
v_gene: TRBV6-5
d_gene: -
CDR3aa: CASRQGVNTEAFF
CDR3nt: TGTGCCAGCAGACAGGGTGTGAACACTGAAGCTTTCTTT

abundance: -
j_gene: TRBJ2-3
v_gene: TRBV2
d_gene: TRBD2
CDR3aa: CASTSGGASDTQYF
CDR3nt: TGTGCCAGCACCAGCGGGGGGGCATCAGATACGCAGTATTTT

abundance: -
j_gene: TRBJ2-7
v_gene: TRBV11-2
d_gene: TRBD2
CDR3aa: CASSLSGGYEQYF
CDR3nt: TGTGCCAGCAGCCTCTCGGGGGGGTACGAGCAGTACTTC

abundance: -
j_gene: TRBJ1-6
v_gene: TRBV4-2
d_gene: TRBD1
CDR3aa: CASSQDYGGTGRSPLHF
CDR3nt: TGTGCCAGCAGCCAAGATTACGGGGGGACAGGGCGTTCACCCCTCCACTTT

abundance: -
j_gene: TRBJ2-3
v_gene: TRBV7-3
d_gene: -
CDR3aa: CASSSRGSGADTQYF
CDR3nt: TGTGCCAGCAGCTCTAGGGGGTCAGGGGCAGATACGCAGTATTTT

abundance: -
j_gene: TRBJ2-1
v_gene: TRBV25-1
d_gene: -
CDR3aa: CASRMGAEQFF
CDR3nt: TGTGCCAGCAGGATGGGGGCTGAGCAGTTCTTC

abundance: -
j_gene: TRBJ2-1
v_gene: TRBV7-2
d_gene: TRBD2
CDR3aa: CASSRTSTFNEQFF
CDR3nt: TGTGCCAGCAGCCGGACTAGTACCTTCAATGAGCAGTTCTTC

abundance: -
j_gene: TRBJ2-3
v_gene: TRBV19
d_gene: TRBD2
CDR3aa: CASSIPRTSGRGTDTQYF
CDR3nt: TGTGCCAGTAGTATCCCCCGCACTAGCGGGAGGGGGACAGATACGCAGTATTTT

abundance: -
j_gene: TRBJ1-4
v_gene: TRBV25-1
d_gene: -
CDR3aa: CASSEFVGEEKLFF
CDR3nt: TGTGCCAGCAGTGAATTCGTTGGGGAGGAAAAACTGTTTTTT

abundance: -
j_gene: TRBJ2-5
v_gene: TRBV7-9
d_gene: TRBD1
CDR3aa: CASRSGQGATIGTQYF
CDR3nt: TGTGCCAGCAGAAGCGGACAGGGAGCAACGATAGGGACCCAGTACTTC

abundance: -
j_gene: TRBJ1-2
v_gene: TRBV3-1/TRBV3-2
d_gene: -
CDR3aa: CASSQDLEGGSNTF
CDR3nt: TGTGCCAGCAGCCAAGATTTAGAGGGAGGGTCCAACACCTTC

abundance: -
j_gene: TRBJ1-1
v_gene: TRBV7-9
d_gene: -
CDR3aa: CASSLVSTEAFF
CDR3nt: TGTGCCAGCAGCTTAGTTAGCACTGAAGCTTTCTTT

abundance: -
j_gene: TRBJ2-7
v_gene: TRBV7-3
d_gene: TRBD2
CDR3aa: CASSSGGGYSVEQYF
CDR3nt: TGTGCCAGCAGCTCGGGGGGAGGGTACTCTGTCGAGCAGTACTTC

abundance: -
j_gene: TRBJ2-3
v_gene: TRBV3-1/TRBV3-2
d_gene: -
CDR3aa: CASSQDVTSLGTDTQYF
CDR3nt: TGTGCCAGCAGCCAAGATGTTACTAGCTTGGGCACAGATACGCAGTATTTT

abundance: -
j_gene: TRBJ1-2
v_gene: TRBV5-3
d_gene: -
CDR3aa: CARRAGANYGYTF
CDR3nt: TGTGCCAGACGGGCAGGGGCTAACTATGGCTACACCTTC

abundance: -
j_gene: TRBJ2-1
v_gene: TRBV5-1
d_gene: TRBD1
CDR3aa: CASSIGTGGNEQFF
CDR3nt: TGCGCCAGCAGCATCGGGACAGGGGGCAATGAGCAGTTCTTC

abundance: many
j_gene: TRBJ1-2
v_gene: TRBV27
d_gene: -
CDR3aa: CASSPLVREGDNYGYTF
CDR3nt: TGTGCCAGCAGTCCCCTAGTCAGGGAGGGGGATAACTATGGCTACACCTTC

abundance: -
j_gene: TRBJ1-1
v_gene: TRBV7-2
d_gene: -
CDR3aa: CASSYQGNTEAFF
CDR3nt: TGTGCCAGCAGCTACCAGGGGAACACTGAAGCTTTCTTT